The 30 T cell receptor beta chains below come from one sample, sequenced in a study of blood T cell repertoires in COVID-19. Repertoires were generated with immunoSEQ multiplex PCR, while TCRdb's copy carries only in-frame clones and drops some. The data hold approximately 90,000 clones, with approximately 85% observed a single time. The sample was peripheral blood. These receptors were taken from a man between 60 and 75 years old with acute or convalescent COVID-19.

The gene calls are TRBV6-6 and TRBJ2-3, with TRBD2 as a possible D gene (6 bases). CDR3 size: 13 residues. Trimming took 4 bases from V and 10 from J, leaving 15 bases between them. The V gene's germline CDR1 is MNHNY and CDR2 SVGAGI (reference sequence). CDR3 nucleotides: TGTGCCAGCAGTTCCCCGGGCGGGGTGGCGCAGTATTTT. It specifies CASSSPGGVAQYF.

This clone was counted once. The gene calls are TRBV30 and TRBJ1-1, with D unresolved. Trimming pared 3 bases from V and 0 bases from J, leaving 8 bases between. Per germline, CDR1 GTSNPN and CDR2 SVGIG (reference sequence). The CDR3 spans 13 residues. DNA of the CDR3: TGTGCCTGGAGCGCAGGATTGAACACTGAAGCTTTCTTT. Translated: CAWSAGLNTEAFF.

This sequence joins TRBV5-4 and TRBJ1-1; 8 bases map to TRBD1. The CDR3 extends over 15 amino acids. V gave up 2 bases and J gave up 3 bases; unmatched junction bases: 6. CDR1 and CDR2 (germline): SGHNT, YYREEE (reference sequence). CDR3 loop: CASSFAGGGHTEAFF. DNA of the CDR3: TGTGCCAGCAGCTTCGCAGGGGGCGGACACACTGAAGCTTTCTTT.

DNA for the CDR3: TGTGCCAGCAGCGTATCAATGGAGGAGACCCAGTACTTC. Amino acids: CASSVSMEETQYF. This sequence joins TRBV9 and TRBJ2-5, with no clear D. The CDR3 sequence is 13 residues long. Germline V CDR1 and CDR2: SGDLS, YYNGEE. V was shortened by 1 base and J by 5 bases, with 9 bases between the two germline ends.

The chain couples TRBV6-6 to TRBJ2-1; a possible D gene is TRBD2 (6 bases). The germline CDR1 and CDR2 sequences are MNHNY and SVGAGI (reference sequence). This CDR3 is 14 amino acids long. V was clipped by 4 bases and J by 2 bases, with 9 bases between them. The CDR3 region has the DNA TGTGCCAGCAGTTCCGGGACTCCCTACAATGAGCAGTTCTTC. Its translation is CASSSGTPYNEQFF.

This clone was observed once. The rearrangement uses TRBV15 and TRBJ2-1; D is possibly TRBD2 (5 bases). Per the germline V gene, CDR1 is LNHNV and CDR2 is YYDKDF (reference sequence). V was pared by 2 bases and J by 9 bases, with 11 bases between. The CDR3 sequence is 13 residues long. The CDR3 loop is CATSRNGLTEQFF. CDR3 DNA: TGTGCCACCAGCAGAAACGGACTCACTGAGCAGTTCTTC.

The chain is built from TRBV11-2 and TRBJ1-1; no clear D. Germline lookup yields CDR1 SGHAT and CDR2 FQNNGV. The CDR3 has 13 residues. Trimming cost V 5 bases and J 6 bases, with 13 bases left between them. The CDR3 region has the DNA TGTGCCAGCAGCCGACTCCAGCTTTCTGAAGCTTTCTTT. Translated, it gives CASSRLQLSEAFF.

The chain is built from TRBV20-1 and TRBJ2-2; possibly TRBD2 for D (6 bases). Trimming left V 3 bases short and J 8 bases short, with 13 bases between. This CDR3 contains 13 residues. Looked up from germline, CDR1 is DFQATT and CDR2 is SNEGSKA (reference sequence). CDR3 sequence reads: CSASSGLRGELFF. The CDR3 coding sequence is TGCAGTGCTAGTAGCGGCCTACGGGGGGAGCTGTTTTTT.

V is TRBV19 and J is TRBJ2-1; 10 positions agree with TRBD1. The V segment lost 4 bases and the J segment 7 bases; nucleotides outside the gene matches: 1. Per the germline V gene, CDR1 is LNHDA and CDR2 is SQIVND (reference sequence). The CDR3 totals 13 residues. CDR3 nucleotides: TGTGCCAGTAGTAAGGGACAGGGGAATGAGCAGTTCTTC. Amino acid sequence: CASSKGQGNEQFF.

This chain joins TRBV5-1 and TRBJ2-3; TRBD2 aligns across 14 bases. V dropped 4 bases and J dropped 5; count of bases not matched to a gene: 12. Germline V gene sequence: CDR1 SGHRS, CDR2 YFSETQ. This CDR3 region has 18 residues. The CDR3 is CASSQPPGLAGAGDTQYF. The CDR3 DNA reads TGCGCCAGCAGCCAACCCCCGGGACTAGCGGGGGCCGGAGATACGCAGTATTTT.

The chain carries TRBV5-4 and TRBJ2-2; D may be TRBD2 (5 bases). Germline CDR1 SGHNT, CDR2 YYREEE (reference sequence). V lost 0 bases and J 6 bases, leaving 15 bases between the germline ends. The CDR3 is 16 amino acids. The DNA of the CDR3 is TGTGCCAGCAGCTTGGCCTGGGCTAGCTCGGCCGGGGAGCTGTTTTTT. Its translation is CASSLAWASSAGELFF.

The chain carries TRBV7-2 and TRBJ2-7; a possible D gene is TRBD2 (6 bases). CDR3 length: 14 amino acids. With 5 bases removed from V and 4 bases from J, the gap between germline ends came to 15 bases. The germline V gene has CDR1 SGHTA and CDR2 FQGNSA. CDR3 in amino acids: CASSNAGGGYEQYF. The CDR3 nucleotides are TGTGCCAGCAGCAACGCCGGGGGAGGTTACGAGCAGTACTTC. Using reference TRBV7-2 and TRBJ2-7 for the parts outside the CDR3, the full variable domain is GAGVSQSPSNKVTEKGKDVELRCDPISGHTALYWYRQSLGQGLEFLIYFQGNSAPDKSGLPSDRFSAERTGGSVSTLTIQRTQQEDSAVYLCASSNAGGGYEQYFGPGTRLTVT.

The chain links TRBV30 to TRBJ1-6; D is unclear. This CDR3 is built from 15 residues. V lost 0 bases and J 10 bases, leaving 16 bases between the germline ends. Per the germline V gene, CDR1 is GTSNPN and CDR2 is SVGIG (reference sequence). The CDR3 DNA follows: TGTGCCTGGAGTGTAAGGGCGTCGGGAGAATCACCCCTCCACTTT. Residues: CAWSVRASGESPLHF.

The V and J genes are TRBV6-6 and TRBJ2-1; tentative D call: TRBD2 (5 bases). Germline values: CDR1 MNHNY, CDR2 SVGAGI (reference sequence). This CDR3 contains 14 residues. V was clipped by 5 bases and J by 5 bases, with 13 bases between them. CDR3 sequence: CASSPSTGNNEQFF. DNA of the CDR3: TGTGCCAGCAGTCCGTCGACCGGGAACAATGAGCAGTTCTTC.

The chain is built from TRBV10-3 and TRBJ1-5; D call uncertain. The CDR3 extends over 16 amino acids. Trimming pared 0 bases from V and 0 bases from J, leaving 9 bases between. Looked up from germline, CDR1 is ENHRY and CDR2 is SYGVKD. In nucleotides, the CDR3 is TGTGCCATCAGTGAGTCCGGGGTGGCTAGCAATCAGCCCCAGCATTTT. Protein product: CAISESGVASNQPQHF.

The rearrangement joins TRBV3-1 (or the pseudogene TRBV3-2) to TRBJ1-1; TRBD1 matches 9 bases. V trimming: 6 bases; J trimming: 4 bases; junction bases outside the gene matches: 6. Per the germline V gene, CDR1 is LGHDT and CDR2 is YNNKEL (reference sequence). This CDR3 has 14 amino acids. In DNA, the CDR3 is TGTGCCAGCAGAAACAGGGGGCAGGGCACTGAAGCTTTCTTT. It specifies CASRNRGQGTEAFF.

This sequence joins TRBV5-5 and TRBJ1-1; 10 positions match TRBD1. Germline CDR1 is SGHKS and CDR2 is YYEKEE (reference sequence). Trimming at V came to 4 bases and at J to 6 bases, leaving 12 bases not matched to a gene. The CDR3 consists of 16 residues. The DNA of the CDR3 is TGTGCCAGCAGCACTACTTCCGGGACAGGGGTCTCTGAAGCTTTCTTT. Its protein is CASSTTSGTGVSEAFF.

The J gene is TRBJ2-7, the V gene TRBV19; TRBD2 aligns across 9 bases. V lost 0 bases to trimming and J lost 5 bases; unmatched junction nucleotides: 11. The CDR3 has 17 amino acids. Germline V lookup: CDR1 LNHDA, CDR2 SQIVND (reference sequence). CDR3 coding DNA: TGTGCCAGTAGTATAGAGGGCGGGAGGGCCAAGAGGAACGAGCAGTACTTC. Protein: CASSIEGGRAKRNEQYF. The whole variable domain, filled in from reference TRBV19 and TRBJ2-7, reads DGGITQSPKYLFRKEGQNVTLSCEQNLNHDAMYWYRQDPGQGLRLIYYSQIVNDFQKGDIAEGYSVSREKKESFPLTVTSAQKNPTAFYLCASSIEGGRAKRNEQYFGPGTRLTVT.

The gene calls are TRBV11-3 and TRBJ2-2; D gene uncertain. Looked up from germline, CDR1 is SGHNT and CDR2 is YENEEA. Trimming stripped 1 base from V and 7 bases from J, with 10 bases between. CDR3 size: 14 residues. The CDR3 loop reads CASSLATNRGELFF. DNA for the CDR3: TGTGCCAGCAGCTTAGCCACAAACCGCGGGGAGCTGTTTTTT.

The rearrangement joins TRBV6-2 or TRBV6-3 to TRBJ2-1; TRBD1 might be the D (5 bases). V lost 2 bases to trimming and J lost 7 bases, with 12 bases between them. This CDR3 is 14 amino acids long. CDR1 is MNHEY, CDR2 SVGEGT, per germline. The CDR3 DNA reads as TGTGCCAGCAGTTACGGTGACAGCCGGAATGAGCAGTTCTTC. Its protein is CASSYGDSRNEQFF.

The V call is TRBV9, the J call TRBJ1-4, with TRBD1 identical over 9 bases. Trimming took 4 bases from V and 8 from J; bases not matched to a gene: 6. The germline V gene encodes CDR1 SGDLS and CDR2 YYNGEE. This CDR3 is 14 amino acids long. CDR3 nucleotides: TGTGCCAGCAGCCTGGGACAGGGTCAGGAAAAACTGTTTTTT. Translated: CASSLGQGQEKLFF.

The J gene is TRBJ1-1, the V gene TRBV27; D gene uncertain. CDR1 is MNHEY, CDR2 SMNVEV, per germline (reference sequence). The V and J ends lost 5 bases and 0 bases respectively, with 10 bases between them. The CDR3 has 14 amino acids. DNA for the CDR3: TGTGCCAGCAGTAGCGGTCAGATGAACACTGAAGCTTTCTTT. This sequence encodes CASSSGQMNTEAFF.

The gene calls are TRBV30 and TRBJ1-6; no reliable D call. Germline lookup yields CDR1 GTSNPN and CDR2 SVGIG (reference sequence). Between the trimmed V and J ends, which lost 2 bases and 9 bases, there was a span of 23 bases. The CDR3 loop spans 17 amino acids. Here the CDR3 reads CAWSSRWSGRGSSPLHF. The DNA of the CDR3 is TGTGCCTGGAGTTCTCGTTGGTCGGGTCGTGGGAGTTCACCCCTCCACTTT.

Note on this clone: Distinct nucleotide sequences in the sample also encode this CDR3. As DNA, the CDR3 is TGCAGTGCTAGAGGCCAGGGGACCCAGTACTTC. Translating gives CSARGQGTQYF. V gene TRBV20-1 combines with J gene TRBJ2-5; TRBD1 might be the D (5 bases). From germline, CDR1 is DFQATT and CDR2 SNEGSKA (reference sequence). Between the trimmed V and J ends, which lost 1 base and 7 bases, there was a span of 7 bases. The CDR3 contains 11 residues.

The chain couples TRBV4-1 to TRBJ2-1; 7 nucleotides agree with TRBD2. V trimming: 0 bases; J trimming: 0 bases; junction bases outside the gene matches: 2. In germline, CDR1 is MGHRA, CDR2 YSYEKL. The CDR3 sequence is 16 residues long. The CDR3 is CASSQERGSSYNEQFF. The CDR3 nucleotides are TGCGCCAGCAGCCAAGAGCGGGGGAGCTCCTACAATGAGCAGTTCTTC.

This chain uses TRBV19 with TRBJ2-3; 10 nucleotides agree with TRBD2. The V gene's germline CDR1 is LNHDA and CDR2 SQIVND (reference sequence). This CDR3 is built from 15 residues. J gave up 4 bases and V 6 bases, and 7 bases lay outside the gene matches. The CDR3 spells CASSRSGGPADTQYF. CDR3 bases: TGTGCCAGTAGCCGTAGCGGGGGGCCCGCAGATACGCAGTATTTT.

This chain uses TRBV5-6 with TRBJ2-1; D possibly corresponds to TRBD1 (5 bases). The V gene's germline CDR1 is SGHDT and CDR2 YYEEEE. The CDR3 totals 15 residues. V was trimmed by 2 bases and J by 0 bases, leaving 9 bases between them. The CDR3 loop is CASSFRGSSYNEQFF. CDR3 in DNA: TGTGCCAGCAGCTTTAGGGGTAGCTCCTACAATGAGCAGTTCTTC. The whole variable domain, remainder taken from reference TRBV5-6 and TRBJ2-1, is DAGVTQSPTHLIKTRGQQVTLRCSPKSGHDTVSWYQQALGQGPQFIFQYYEEEERQRGNFPDRFSGHQFPNYSSELNVNALLLGDSALYLCASSFRGSSYNEQFFGPGTRLTVL.

V gene TRBV6-6 combines with J gene TRBJ2-1; D possibly corresponds to TRBD2 (5 bases). Trimming left V 4 bases short and J 10 bases short, with 20 bases between. The CDR3 sequence is 15 residues long. Germline-derived CDR1 and CDR2 are MNHNY and SVGAGI (reference sequence). The chain's CDR3 is CASSSSADDGREQFF. The CDR3 region has the DNA TGTGCCAGCAGTTCCTCAGCGGACGACGGGCGGGAGCAGTTCTTC.

The chain links TRBV4-1 to TRBJ2-7, with D tentatively TRBD2 (5 bases). V lost 3 bases and J 5 bases, leaving 11 bases between the germline ends. The CDR3 has 13 amino acids. CDR1 MGHRA and CDR2 YSYEKL come from the germline V gene. The CDR3 loop is CASSHPGTNEQYF. For the CDR3, the DNA is TGCGCCAGCAGCCATCCGGGAACGAACGAGCAGTACTTC.

This clone was counted once. This sequence joins TRBV29-1 and TRBJ2-7; a possible D gene is TRBD2 (6 bases). The ends were cut back, 4 bases at V and 6 bases at J, with 16 bases in the middle. The CDR3 is 13 residues long. Germline CDR1 reads SQVTM; CDR2 reads ANQGSEA. CDR3 coding DNA: TGCAGCGTTGGGGTTGGGGGGATAACCGAGCAGTACTTC. The encoded protein is CSVGVGGITEQYF.